The entry below gives a single T cell receptor beta chain sequence along with its context. What it binds is unknown. This sample is drawn from a study of cytomegalovirus exposure and HLA in healthy donors. Study overall: Out of 150 million to 200 million T cells, an earlier analysis found more than 95 million unique TCR beta sequences in total. General study points: Later on, an analysis found that several of the most significant clusters appeared to be linked to common viral pathogens, which included parvovirus B19. Sequencing likely caused a cluster of highly shared sequence variants. V- and J-gene trimming of TCR beta was linked (in a later analysis) to a missense DCLRE1C variant.

With 60 Vbeta and 13 Jbeta primers, the PCR was carried out. The repertoire was sequenced with immunoSEQ multiplex PCR; TCRdb's copy has only in-frame clones and lacks some. The data contain some 160,000 clones, 65% to 80% of them seen just once; the ten biggest clones take up approximately 1.8%. The sample consisted of PBMCs. The source of this sequence is a young woman in good health and CMV-seronegative.

The CDR3 is CASSQEGDTEAFF. The CDR3 nucleotides read TGCGCCAGCAGCCAGGAGGGAGACACTGAAGCTTTCTTT. J is TRBJ1-1 and V is TRBV4-3; D is unresolved. The CDR3 sequence is 13 residues long. V was pared by 3 bases and J by 3 bases, with 8 bases between. Germline V CDR1 and CDR2: LGHNA, YSLEER.